This TCR beta chain appears in the sequencing data of a study of human T cells and chemical hapten exposure. The overall study: TCR yields differed between samples (mainly from small differences in pooled library volume).

This clonotype was seen only a few times. Its antigen is still unknown. General study findings and limits: While controls formed fewer of them, expanded TCRs formed significantly more large CDR3 similarity clusters.

Time point indicated: patch test 1, 2 weeks after DPC sensitization. The treatment was: therapeutic diphenylcyclopropenone sensitization with weekly scalp DPC. Ahead of applying each patch test, blood was sampled. A single record per CDR3 protein comes from TCRdb applying MiXCR to the RACE reads. The sample contains around 74,000 distinct CDR3 sequences, approximately 35% of which appear only once. V lost 3 bases and J 6 bases, leaving 4 bases between the germline ends. The CDR3 totals 11 residues. Per germline, CDR1 LGHNT and CDR2 FRNRAP. This TCR derives from a man aged 35-49 years with alopecia areata. Some clones in this sample may be carry-over from other donors' samples. This specimen consisted of whole blood, obtained in connection with sensitization to the hapten diphenylcyclopropenone (DPC). The chain couples TRBV12-5 to TRBJ2-3; no clear D gene. CDR3 nucleotide sequence: TGTGCTAGTGGTTTCGCCGATACGCAGTATTTT. It codes for CASGFADTQYF.